Presented here are 24 T cell receptor beta chains from one specimen sequenced in a study of blood T cell repertoires in COVID-19. Clones were read by immunoSEQ multiplex PCR, and TCRdb kept only the in-frame ones, dropping some. The sample has hundreds of thousands of clones; 83% are singletons. The sample consisted of PBMCs or T cells enriched from blood (not recorded which). These receptors originate from a woman in her forties or fifties who had been exposed to COVID-19.

This clone turned up a few times. V and J are TRBV4-3 and TRBJ1-4; 9 bases map to TRBD1. The CDR3 is 14 amino acids. V dropped 5 bases and J dropped 7; count of bases not matched to a gene: 5. Germline lookup yields CDR1 LGHNA and CDR2 YSLEER. The CDR3 is CASSEGQGFEKLFF. CDR3 DNA: TGCGCCAGCAGCGAGGGACAGGGCTTTGAAAAACTGTTTTTT.

J is TRBJ1-4 and V is TRBV3-1 (or the pseudogene TRBV3-2); no definite D call. This CDR3 has 14 residues. Per the germline V gene, CDR1 is LGHDT and CDR2 is YNNKEL (reference sequence). V lost 4 bases and J 7 bases, leaving 13 bases between the germline ends. DNA for the CDR3: TGTGCCAGCAGCCGCACAGCCGTATTTGAAAAACTGTTTTTT. Its translation: CASSRTAVFEKLFF.

V and J are TRBV13 and TRBJ2-1, with a weak D call TRBD2 (5 bases). The CDR3 has 15 residues. Trimming took off 5 bases at V and 8 bases at J, with 19 bases between the two ends. Germline V gene data show CDR1 as PRHDT and CDR2 as FYEKMQ (reference sequence). This CDR3 reads CASSPPRERKDEQFF. The CDR3 bases are TGTGCCAGCAGCCCCCCCCGGGAAAGGAAGGATGAGCAGTTCTTC.

The V and J genes are TRBV27 and TRBJ1-5; D is uncertain. V lost 5 bases, J lost 0 bases, and 8 bases lay in between. This CDR3 has 14 amino acids. Germline loops: CDR1 MNHEY, CDR2 SMNVEV (reference sequence). The chain's CDR3 is CASSPFYSNQPQHF. The CDR3 coding sequence is TGTGCCAGCAGTCCTTTTTATAGCAATCAGCCCCAGCATTTT.

This chain links TRBV5-4 with TRBJ2-3; 7 nucleotides match TRBD2. CDR3 length equals 16 residues. V lost 9 bases to trimming and J lost 0 bases; unmatched junction nucleotides: 13. Germline V gene data show CDR1 as SGHNT and CDR2 as YYREEE (reference sequence). The CDR3 DNA reads TGTGCCACCTCAAATGGGGGGGTTGCTAGCACAGATACGCAGTATTTT. Its translation: CATSNGGVASTDTQYF.

CDR3 sequence (DNA): TGTGCCAGCAGCTTATGGGGACTTGGCTACACCTTC. Translating it yields CASSLWGLGYTF. The chain links TRBV7-9 to TRBJ1-2; D is possibly TRBD1 (5 bases). V was shortened by 2 bases and J by 7 bases, with 8 bases between the two germline ends. The CDR3 totals 12 residues. Germline values: CDR1 SEHNR, CDR2 FQNEAQ (reference sequence).

The chain couples TRBV14 to TRBJ1-1; no clear D gene. V gave up 4 bases and J gave up 2 bases, with 11 bases separating them. The CDR3 spans 14 residues. Germline V lookup: CDR1 SGHDN, CDR2 FVKESK. The CDR3 spells CASSLLSRNTEAFF. Here the CDR3 DNA reads TGTGCCAGCAGCCTCCTTAGCCGCAACACTGAAGCTTTCTTT.

In this sample, this clone turned up a few times. The rearrangement uses TRBV27 and TRBJ2-3; 10 bases map to TRBD2. The V gene's germline CDR1 is MNHEY and CDR2 SMNVEV (reference sequence). The CDR3 runs 16 residues. V was clipped by 4 bases and J by 1 base; unmatched bases: 5. CDR3: CASSYFSGGGTDTQYF. The CDR3 nucleotides read TGTGCCAGCAGTTACTTCAGCGGGGGGGGCACAGATACGCAGTATTTT.

This clone is labeled as large. The chain uses TRBV25-1 and TRBJ1-1, with 7 bases identical to TRBD1. V gave up 8 bases and J gave up 3 bases; unmatched junction bases: 6. Looked up from germline, CDR1 is MGHDK and CDR2 is SYGVNS. The CDR3 is made up of 13 amino acids. CDR3 residues: CASSSTGDTEAFF. CDR3 coding DNA: TGTGCCAGCTCTTCCACAGGGGACACTGAAGCTTTCTTT.

J is TRBJ1-1 and V is TRBV2, with 8 bases fitting TRBD1. V shed 5 bases, J shed 5 bases, and the junction held 7 bases outside the gene matches. The CDR3 runs 14 residues. The germline gives CDR1 SNHLY, CDR2 FYNNEI. The CDR3 nucleotides are TGTGCCAGCAGTCCTCAGGGGGCGCGAACTGAAGCTTTCTTT. Protein sequence: CASSPQGARTEAFF.

This chain links TRBV7-8 with TRBJ1-5; 7 positions match TRBD1. CDR3 size: 16 residues. The V segment lost 0 bases and the J segment 4 bases; nucleotides outside the gene matches: 6. Per the germline V gene, CDR1 is SGHVS and CDR2 is FQNEAQ. The CDR3 here is CASSLAAAGGNQPQHF. DNA for the CDR3: TGTGCCAGCAGCTTAGCGGCGGCAGGGGGGAATCAGCCCCAGCATTTT.

This chain connects TRBV27 to TRBJ2-7; D might be TRBD2 (6 bases). V was clipped by 3 bases and J by 2 bases, with 8 bases between them. This CDR3 region has 13 residues. Germline CDR1 reads MNHEY; CDR2 reads SMNVEV (reference sequence). The CDR3 loop reads CASSLSGAYEQYF. CDR3 in DNA: TGTGCCAGCAGTTTGTCGGGGGCCTACGAGCAGTACTTC.

This clone has only a few counts. The chain carries TRBV7-2 and TRBJ2-6; the D gene is possibly TRBD2 (5 bases). Per germline, CDR1 SGHTA and CDR2 FQGNSA. The CDR3 is 16 residues long. The germline V and J ends were trimmed by 2 bases and 0 bases, with 8 bases remaining between them. The CDR3: CASSLQGSSGANVLTF. As DNA, the CDR3 is TGTGCCAGCAGCTTACAAGGGAGCTCTGGGGCCAACGTCCTGACTTTC.

Here the CDR3 DNA reads TGTGCCAGCAGCCAAGACGGAGTAGGACAGCACTATGGCTACACCTTC. It encodes CASSQDGVGQHYGYTF. This chain links TRBV3-1 (or the pseudogene TRBV3-2) with TRBJ1-2; TRBD1 might be the D (6 bases). The CDR3 length is 16 residues. From germline, CDR1 is LGHDT and CDR2 YNNKEL (reference sequence). Trimming cost V 0 bases and J 3 bases, with 14 bases left between them.

This sequence joins TRBV27 and TRBJ2-6; D gene ambiguous. The CDR3 totals 17 residues. V lost 2 bases and J 2 bases, leaving 13 bases between the germline ends. Germline assignment: CDR1 MNHEY and CDR2 SMNVEV (reference sequence). CDR3 amino acids: CASSLRPGRAGANVLTF. CDR3 nucleotides: TGTGCCAGCAGTTTAAGGCCAGGCAGAGCTGGGGCCAACGTCCTGACTTTC.

This chain uses TRBV18 with TRBJ2-7, with a possible D match to TRBD1 (6 bases). This CDR3 spans 14 amino acids. Germline CDR1 KGHSH, CDR2 LQKENI. V lost 5 bases and J 1 base, leaving 12 bases between the germline ends. The CDR3 here is CASSYLQGSYEQYF. The CDR3 coding sequence is TGTGCCAGCTCATATTTACAGGGTTCCTACGAGCAGTACTTC.

This chain joins TRBV28 and TRBJ2-3, with unresolved D. Deletions cut 7 bases from V and 6 bases from J, with 8 bases between. The CDR3 covers 11 residues. From germline, CDR1 is MDHEN and CDR2 SYDVKM. DNA of the CDR3: TGTGCCAGCACCTCACGGGATACGCAGTATTTT. This translates into CASTSRDTQYF. Using reference TRBV28 and TRBJ2-3 for the parts outside the CDR3, the full variable domain is DVKVTQSSRYLVKRTGEKVFLECVQDMDHENMFWYRQDPGLGLRLIYFSYDVKMKEKGDIPEGYSVSREKKERFSLILESASTNQTSMYLCASTSRDTQYFGPGTRLTVL.

The V gene is TRBV6-4, the J gene TRBJ1-5; TRBD1 matches at 7 bases. The V and J ends lost 5 bases and 11 bases, in that order; junction bases with no gene match: 9. The CDR3 is 13 amino acids. CDR1 and CDR2 from the germline V gene are MRHNA and SNTAGT. CDR3 region: CASSLSTGSTQHF. The CDR3 region has the DNA TGTGCCAGCAGTCTGTCGACAGGGTCGACCCAGCATTTT.

The chain carries TRBV12-5 and TRBJ1-5, with 7 nucleotides matching TRBD1. V gave up 5 bases and J gave up 4 bases; unmatched junction bases: 8. The CDR3 totals 15 residues. The germline CDR1 and CDR2 sequences are LGHNT and FRNRAP. This CDR3 is CASGRTGPGNQPQHF. DNA for the CDR3: TGTGCTAGTGGTCGGACAGGCCCAGGAAATCAGCCCCAGCATTTT.

This clone has only a few counts. The rearrangement links TRBV10-3 to TRBJ1-2; D remains unclear. The CDR3 runs 14 residues. V lost 2 bases and J 4 bases, leaving 11 bases between the germline ends. The V gene's germline CDR1 is ENHRY and CDR2 SYGVKD. CDR3 region: CAISENVDSYGYTF. In nucleotides, the CDR3 is TGTGCCATCAGTGAGAACGTAGACTCCTATGGCTACACCTTC.

The J gene is TRBJ2-3, the V gene TRBV2, with D possibly TRBD2 on 7 matching bases. This CDR3 region has 16 residues. Trimming removed 3 bases from V and 2 bases from J, with 15 bases in between. Germline CDR1 reads SNHLY; CDR2 reads FYNNEI. Here the CDR3 reads CASSDGRGGHTDTQYF. The CDR3 coding sequence is TGTGCCAGCAGTGATGGGAGGGGGGGCCACACAGATACGCAGTATTTT.

The CDR3 spells CASSIDLPSGYTQYF. CDR3 coding DNA: TGTGCCAGTAGTATAGATCTGCCTAGCGGGTATACGCAGTATTTT. This chain connects TRBV19 to TRBJ2-3; 8 nucleotides match TRBD2. This CDR3 is built from 15 residues. CDR1 and CDR2 (germline): LNHDA, SQIVND (reference sequence). After removal of 0 bases from V and 7 bases from J, the junction contained 6 bases not matched to a gene.

The table lists this clone with a few counts. The rearrangement links TRBV4-3 to TRBJ1-4, with D tentatively TRBD1 (5 bases). CDR3 length: 15 residues. V was cut by 4 bases and J by 6 bases, with 15 bases left in between. Germline V gene lookup returns CDR1 LGHNA and CDR2 YSLEER. The CDR3 region has the DNA TGCGCCAGCAGCCCAGAAGGGGTCAGGGATGAAAAACTGTTTTTT. Its translation: CASSPEGVRDEKLFF.

The chain has TRBV27 and TRBJ1-5; 7 nucleotides agree with TRBD1. The CDR3 covers 15 residues. J was trimmed by 1 base and V by 2 bases; bases with no gene match: 2. Germline CDR1 is MNHEY and CDR2 is SMNVEV (reference sequence). The CDR3, as DNA: TGTGCCAGCAGTTTAAAGGGACAGAGCAATCAGCCCCAGCATTTT. This gives the protein CASSLKGQSNQPQHF.